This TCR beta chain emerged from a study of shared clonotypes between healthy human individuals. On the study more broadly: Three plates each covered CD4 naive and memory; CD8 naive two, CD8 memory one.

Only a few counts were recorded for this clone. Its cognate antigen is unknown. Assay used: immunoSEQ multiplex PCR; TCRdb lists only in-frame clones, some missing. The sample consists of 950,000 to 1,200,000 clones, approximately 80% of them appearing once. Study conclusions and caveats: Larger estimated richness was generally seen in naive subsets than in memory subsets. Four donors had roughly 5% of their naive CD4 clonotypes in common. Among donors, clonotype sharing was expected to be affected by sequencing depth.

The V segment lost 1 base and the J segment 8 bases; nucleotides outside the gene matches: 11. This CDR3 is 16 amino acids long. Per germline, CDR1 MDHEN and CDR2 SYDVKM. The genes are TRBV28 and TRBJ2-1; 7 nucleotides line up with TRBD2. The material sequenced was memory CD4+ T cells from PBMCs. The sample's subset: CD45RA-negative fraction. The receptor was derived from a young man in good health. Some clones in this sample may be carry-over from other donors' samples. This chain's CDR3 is CASSLSHGGSVDEQFF. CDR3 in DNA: TGTGCCAGCAGTTTATCCCACGGCGGGAGTGTCGATGAGCAGTTCTTC.